This T cell receptor beta chain comes out of a study of T cell responses to AZD1222 COVID-19 vaccine. Comments on this clone: Its target is not known.

V was pared by 7 bases and J by 0 bases, with 10 bases between. Germline-derived CDR1 and CDR2 are MNHEY and SVGAGI. The CDR3 runs 14 residues. Sequenced by immunoSEQ multiplex PCR; TCRdb stores in-frame clones only, minus some. The top ten hold 2% to 2.5% of the sample, which has around 150,000 clones, approximately 89% seen once. General study points: Donors in the cohort were predominantly white British and more often female, and clonal diversity was possibly underestimated.

This sequence was found in an adult in good health. The sequences come from peripheral blood, collected on day 0 of AZD1222 vaccination. This rearrangement joins TRBV6-5 to TRBJ1-5; no definite D call. The CDR3 region is CASTGRSSNQPQHF. The CDR3 DNA is TGTGCCAGCACGGGCAGGTCTAGCAATCAGCCCCAGCATTTT.